This TCR beta chain is drawn from a study of T cell repertoires in cytomegalovirus infection. Study overall: Well-studied HLA-B-restricted epitopes and recently identified HLA-C-restricted epitopes of CMV were both used in the study. CMV infection plus the matching HLA type was flagged by public TCR beta signatures. Broader study findings: Carriers of CMV and the relevant HLA type were discriminated by public TCR beta frequency. Ex vivo responses were dominated by HLA-C-restricted CMV-specific TCR beta clonotypes.

This clonotype has only a few counts. Its antigen is unidentified. TCRdb re-analysed the reads in MiXCR, keeping a single row per CDR3 protein. Here the sample spans about 280,000 distinct CDR3 sequences, 22% being singletons. Germline V gene sequence: CDR1 SNHLY, CDR2 FYNNEI. The CDR3 spans 14 residues. V was cut by 4 bases and J by 11 bases, with 18 bases left in between. This sample comprised cultured PBMCs, obtained from culture after CMV antigen stimulation. This receptor was taken from a human donor in good health (CMV status not recorded). Some clones in this sample may be carry-over from other donors' samples. V is TRBV2 and J is TRBJ1-5, with D perhaps TRBD1 (6 bases). The CDR3 nucleotides read TGTGCCAGCAGTGTCGACAAGGTCAGGGGAGCCCAGCATTTT. Its translation: CASSVDKVRGAQHF.